The T cell receptor (beta chain) under discussion was sequenced for a study of blood T cell repertoires in COVID-19. Here immunoSEQ multiplex PCR was the method, and the copy in TCRdb shows in-frame clones only, minus some. Of 150,000 to 200,000 clones in the sample, over 80% were seen once. The CDR3 runs to 15 residues. The ends were cut back, 6 bases at V and 0 bases at J, with 12 bases in the middle. CDR1 LNHDA and CDR2 SQIVND come from the germline V gene (reference sequence). Ages ranged from about 18 to 89 years, with residence in 24 US areas. Symptom resolution, clearance, or two negative PCRs marked donors in Cohort 3 as recovered.

This sequence joins TRBV19 and TRBJ2-1, with a possible D match to TRBD2 (5 bases). The sample taken for sequencing was PBMCs or T cells enriched from blood (not recorded which). This TCR was recovered from a woman between 55 and 75 years old who had recovered from COVID-19. The CDR3 DNA reads TGTGCCAGTAGCCCCGAGGGTAGCTCCTACAATGAGCAGTTCTTC. This sequence encodes CASSPEGSSYNEQFF. Full variable domain (missing parts from reference TRBV19 and TRBJ2-1): DGGITQSPKYLFRKEGQNVTLSCEQNLNHDAMYWYRQDPGQGLRLIYYSQIVNDFQKGDIAEGYSVSREKKESFPLTVTSAQKNPTAFYLCASSPEGSSYNEQFFGPGTRLTVL.